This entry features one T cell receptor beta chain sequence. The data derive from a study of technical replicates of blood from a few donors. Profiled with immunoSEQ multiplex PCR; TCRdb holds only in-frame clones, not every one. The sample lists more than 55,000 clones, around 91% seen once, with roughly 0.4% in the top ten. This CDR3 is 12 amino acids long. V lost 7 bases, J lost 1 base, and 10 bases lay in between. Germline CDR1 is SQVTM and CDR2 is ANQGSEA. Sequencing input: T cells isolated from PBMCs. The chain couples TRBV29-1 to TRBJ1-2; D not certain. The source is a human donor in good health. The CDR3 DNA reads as TGCAGCGCCGTAACGGGTAACTATGGCTACACCTTC. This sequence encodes CSAVTGNYGYTF.